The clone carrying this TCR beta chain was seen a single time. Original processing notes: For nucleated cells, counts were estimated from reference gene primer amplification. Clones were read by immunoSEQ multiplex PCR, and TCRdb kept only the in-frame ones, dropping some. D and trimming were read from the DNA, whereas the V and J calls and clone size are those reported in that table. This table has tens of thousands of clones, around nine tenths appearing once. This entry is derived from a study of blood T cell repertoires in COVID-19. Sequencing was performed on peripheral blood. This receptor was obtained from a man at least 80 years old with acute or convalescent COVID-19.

The CDR3 protein is CASSPNGGLGQPQHF. The CDR3 DNA sequence: TGTGCCAGCTCACCAAATGGCGGACTTGGGCAGCCCCAGCATTTT. V gene TRBV18 combines with J gene TRBJ1-5, with unresolved D. The CDR3 length is 15 residues. V was clipped by 2 bases and J by 7 bases, with 15 bases between them. Germline CDR1 is KGHSH and CDR2 is LQKENI.